The present T cell receptor beta chain was sequenced within a study of blood T cell repertoires in COVID-19. Study-level information: From T cells, B-cell-depleted T cells, or PBMCs came the material, which was cDNA or gDNA.

Participants were placed into cohorts based on the clinical history they reported. The CDR3 consists of 15 residues. Germline CDR1 and CDR2: LGHNA and YNFKEQ. V was pared by 4 bases and J by 1 base, with 8 bases between. Using immunoSEQ multiplex PCR, the repertoire was profiled, and TCRdb retains in-frame clones only, with some absent. The sample lists hundreds of thousands of clones, roughly 80% seen once, with over 4% in the top ten. Sequencing used PBMCs or T cells enriched from blood (not recorded which). This rearrangement joins TRBV4-2 to TRBJ2-6; no firm D call. This TCR was recovered from a man aged 40-50 years who had been exposed to COVID-19. For the CDR3, the DNA is TGTGCCAGCAGCCCACAGAGATCTGGGGCCAACGTCCTGACTTTC. It codes for CASSPQRSGANVLTF.